This is a list of T cell receptor beta chains from one sample in a study of Ad26.COV2.S vaccination and SARS-CoV-2 variants. Some clones are missing from TCRdb's copy, which holds only in-frame ones; the method was immunoSEQ multiplex PCR. Counted here are about 440,000 clones, less than 95% occurring once; the ten biggest clones make up approximately 4.3%. Source: peripheral blood, taken in a trial of Ad26.COV2.S vaccine versus placebo. The receptors derive from a person between 18 and 65 years old who received the Ad26.COV2.S COVID-19 vaccine or a placebo. Each CDR3 is given without its conserved first and last residue. Each record gives: V gene, J gene, CDR3 protein.

TRBV5-4	TRBJ1-4	ASSSDRGTNEKLF
TRBV7-2	TRBJ2-3	ASSQRAVGTDTQY
TRBV5-6	TRBJ1-5	ASSDTPGWGQPQH
TRBV5-1	TRBJ2-3	ASSATDTQY
TRBV19	TRBJ2-7	ASSIVRGIGYEQY
TRBV27	TRBJ1-1	ASRRQGEWTEAF
TRBV10-3	TRBJ2-1	AVSSGLSYNEQF
TRBV28	TRBJ2-7	ASSYIVGVSSYEQY
TRBV7-8	TRBJ2-7	ASSPNGLAYEQY
TRBV18	TRBJ1-4	ASSPSGRANEKLF
TRBV7-2	TRBJ2-5	ASSLVTSGSRETQY
TRBV7-6	TRBJ2-5	ASSSPGLQETQY
TRBV4-3	TRBJ2-3	ASSQAGTGDLGTQY
TRBV14	TRBJ2-7	ASSQTGVVGYEQY
TRBV4-3	TRBJ2-5	ASSRRRQPDAQY
TRBV19	TRBJ2-7	ASSWDSGGSEQY
TRBV19	TRBJ2-4	ASSLDGAKNIQY
TRBV2	TRBJ2-7	ASSVQVKGYEQY
TRBV30	TRBJ1-2	AWTTGTGYGYT
TRBV10-3	TRBJ2-1	ATQTSGDYNEQF
TRBV29-1	TRBJ1-1	SVAIDTEAF
TRBV5-1	TRBJ2-5	ASSPSGSVGGETQY
TRBV5-1	TRBJ1-1	ASSLAEDTEAF
TRBV28	TRBJ1-3	ASSLDRAGNTIY
TRBV7-9	TRBJ2-1	ASSLTTSEDNEQF
TRBV5-8	TRBJ1-6	ASSPGQLNSPLH
TRBV18	TRBJ1-1	ASSSGQTTEAF
TRBV11-3	TRBJ2-2	ASSLGWNTGELF
TRBV29-1	TRBJ2-2	SERERATGELF
TRBV19	TRBJ2-3	ASSPMGNTDTQY
TRBV3-1/TRBV3-2	TRBJ2-7	ASSQGGTSGRSEQY
TRBV5-4	TRBJ1-5	ASSTDRGEGQPQH
TRBV4-2	TRBJ2-6	ASSQDSPGQGGANVLT
TRBV4-3	TRBJ2-3	ASSQDNQDTDTQY
TRBV2	TRBJ2-5	ASSPSASPGGTQY
TRBV5-1	TRBJ2-7	ASTRQGDHEQY
TRBV6-5	TRBJ1-4	ASSSRPDTGEKLF
TRBV4-1	TRBJ1-1	ASSQADRYTEAF
TRBV7-3	TRBJ2-1	ASSHLAGGPYNEQF
TRBV3-1/TRBV3-2	TRBJ2-5	ASSQGFNSGGETQY
TRBV6-5	TRBJ1-2	ASSLTALYGYT
TRBV30	TRBJ1-1	AWSVQRMNTEAF
TRBV30	TRBJ2-2	AWTLGGAGELF
TRBV20-1	TRBJ2-1	SARDWDSEF
TRBV7-6	TRBJ2-1	ASSLNNLGNEQF
TRBV28	TRBJ2-7	ASKLDRDAYEQY
TRBV10-3	TRBJ2-6	AIGRGSGANVLT
TRBV24-1	TRBJ2-1	ATSDLDEQF
TRBV6-2/TRBV6-3	TRBJ2-7	ASSYSRARGVYEQY
TRBV11-3	TRBJ2-2	ASSHQRGRNTGELF
TRBV7-3	TRBJ2-7	ASSYEQVGYEQY
TRBV23-1	TRBJ1-5	ARNYPGRQNNQPQH